A single sample gave rise to the 5 T cell receptor beta chains below, sequenced in a study of blood T cell repertoires in COVID-19. Here immunoSEQ multiplex PCR was the method, and the copy in TCRdb shows in-frame clones only, minus some. The data hold about 250,000 clones, with almost 90% observed a single time. The sequencing sample was made of peripheral blood. These receptors were collected from a woman aged 55 to 70 with COVID-19, enrolled during active disease.

The V gene is TRBV28, the J gene TRBJ1-4, with D unclear. Per germline, CDR1 MDHEN and CDR2 SYDVKM. The CDR3 loop spans 14 amino acids. V dropped 6 bases and J dropped 0 bases, with 8 bases sitting between them. The DNA of the CDR3 is TGTGCCAGCAGCGCCGGGACAACTAATGAAAAACTGTTTTTT. This codes for CASSAGTTNEKLFF.

V is TRBV3-1 (or the pseudogene TRBV3-2) and J is TRBJ1-4, with a weak D call TRBD1 (5 bases). The V and J ends lost 4 bases and 4 bases respectively, with 13 bases between them. The CDR3 is 15 residues long. Germline V lookup: CDR1 LGHDT, CDR2 YNNKEL (reference sequence). The CDR3 region is CASSRDTGVNEKLFF. CDR3 nucleotides: TGTGCCAGCAGCCGGGATACAGGAGTTAATGAAAAACTGTTTTTT.

V is TRBV7-9 and J is TRBJ2-5; 8 nucleotides match TRBD1. CDR1 and CDR2 from the germline V gene are SEHNR and FQNEAQ (reference sequence). This CDR3 comprises 15 residues. V shed 5 bases and J 5 bases; nucleotides not matched to a gene: 10. In DNA form, the CDR3 reads TGTGCCAGCAGCCTGGACAGGGCGGTCGGCGAGACCCAGTACTTC. This encodes CASSLDRAVGETQYF.

In nucleotides, the CDR3 is TGTGCCAGCAGTTCTGGAACAGGGTCCAGTTCACCCCTCCACTTT. Amino acids: CASSSGTGSSSPLHF. V usage is TRBV27 and J usage is TRBJ1-6, with a possible D match to TRBD1 (6 bases). Deletions cut 4 bases from V and 9 bases from J, with 16 bases between. This CDR3 has 15 residues. Germline CDR1 reads MNHEY; CDR2 reads SMNVEV (reference sequence).

The J gene is TRBJ1-2, the V gene TRBV27; D is uncertain. Trimming shortened V by 6 bases and J by 8 bases, and 16 bases separated the two germline ends. Per the germline V gene, CDR1 is MNHEY and CDR2 is SMNVEV (reference sequence). The CDR3 has 13 residues. The CDR3 DNA sequence: TGTGCCAGCAGGAGGTCCCCACTTAGCGGCTACACCTTC. It is translated as CASRRSPLSGYTF.